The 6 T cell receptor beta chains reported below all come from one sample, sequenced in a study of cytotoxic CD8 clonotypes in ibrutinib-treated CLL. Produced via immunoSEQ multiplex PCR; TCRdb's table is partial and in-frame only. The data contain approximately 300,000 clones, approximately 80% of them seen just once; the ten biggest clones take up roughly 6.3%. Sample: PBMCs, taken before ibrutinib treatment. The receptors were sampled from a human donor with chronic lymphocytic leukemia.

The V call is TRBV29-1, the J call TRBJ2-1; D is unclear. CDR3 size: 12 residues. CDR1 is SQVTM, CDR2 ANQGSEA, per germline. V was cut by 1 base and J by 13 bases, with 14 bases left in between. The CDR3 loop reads CSVEGLDAHQFF. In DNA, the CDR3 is TGCAGCGTTGAAGGCCTAGATGCCCACCAGTTCTTC.

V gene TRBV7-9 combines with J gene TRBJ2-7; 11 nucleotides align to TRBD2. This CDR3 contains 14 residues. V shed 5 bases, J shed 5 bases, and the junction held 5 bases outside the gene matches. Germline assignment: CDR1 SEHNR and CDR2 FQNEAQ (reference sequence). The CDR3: CASSELAGGHEQYF. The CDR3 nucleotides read TGTGCCAGCAGCGAGCTAGCGGGAGGTCACGAGCAGTACTTC.

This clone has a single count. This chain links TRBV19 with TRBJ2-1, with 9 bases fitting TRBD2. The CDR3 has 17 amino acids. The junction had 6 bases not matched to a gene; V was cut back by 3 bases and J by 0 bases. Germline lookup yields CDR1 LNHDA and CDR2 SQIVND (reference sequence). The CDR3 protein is CASSINLAGLSYNEQFF. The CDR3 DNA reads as TGTGCCAGTAGTATTAATCTAGCGGGACTCTCCTACAATGAGCAGTTCTTC.

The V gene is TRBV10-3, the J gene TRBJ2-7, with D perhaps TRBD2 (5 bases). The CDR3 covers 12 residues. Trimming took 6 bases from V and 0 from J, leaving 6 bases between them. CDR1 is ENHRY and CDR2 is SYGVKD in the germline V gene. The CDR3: CAISGNSYEQYF. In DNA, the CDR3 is TGTGCCATCAGCGGGAACTCCTACGAGCAGTACTTC.

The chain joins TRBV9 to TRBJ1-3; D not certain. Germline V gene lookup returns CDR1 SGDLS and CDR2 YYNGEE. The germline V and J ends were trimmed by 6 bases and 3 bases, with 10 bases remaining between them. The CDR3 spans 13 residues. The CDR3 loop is CASTGELGNTIYF. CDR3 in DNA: TGTGCCAGCACCGGGGAACTTGGAAACACCATATATTTT.

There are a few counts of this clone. The CDR3 DNA sequence: TGTGCCAGCAGTAGGGGTGTAGCCCAAGAGACCCAGTACTTC. As protein: CASSRGVAQETQYF. The J gene is TRBJ2-5, the V gene TRBV27; the D gene is possibly TRBD1 (5 bases). Germline assignment: CDR1 MNHEY and CDR2 SMNVEV (reference sequence). The CDR3 sequence is 14 residues long. V gave up 5 bases and J gave up 1 base, with 11 bases separating them.